The source of this T cell receptor beta chain is a study of graft-versus-host responses after intestinal transplantation. Looking at the study overall: Each patient got anti-thymocyte globulin induction, then tacrolimus and steroids for around three years.

Profiled with immunoSEQ multiplex PCR; TCRdb holds only in-frame clones, not every one. Of just over 95,000 clones listed, more than 85% are singletons. Concerning this clone: Antigen: not known.

General study findings and limits: GvH clone levels peaked in circulation, and this peak was associated with early post-transplant HvG declines. Marrow from the recipient contained GvH clones, some of which had appeared first in ileum or blood.

CDR1 is LNHDA and CDR2 is SQIVND in the germline V gene (reference sequence). The V end lost 6 bases, the J end lost 4 bases, and 12 bases lay between the germline ends. The CDR3 has 14 amino acids. This receptor was obtained from a human donor who received an intestinal transplant. Here the sequenced sample was unstimulated CD4+ T cells sorted from spleen or lymph node cells, taken before intestinal transplant. This sequence joins TRBV19 and TRBJ2-2, with D tentatively TRBD1 (5 bases). CDR3 DNA: TGTGCCAGTAGACGAGGACATACCACCGGGGAGCTGTTTTTT. This gives the protein CASRRGHTTGELFF.